Following are 31 T cell receptor beta chains from one sample sequenced in a study of shared clonotypes between healthy human individuals. Sequencing used immunoSEQ multiplex PCR; TCRdb keeps in-frame clones, though not all of them. The data contain about 1.1 million clones, more than 75% of them singletons. Source material: memory CD4+ T cells from PBMCs. Indicated subset: CD45RA-negative fraction. These receptors were taken from a man aged 18 to 30 in good health. Some clones in this sample may be carry-over from other donors' samples.

Of note for this clone: Distinct nucleotide sequences in the sample also encode this CDR3. This rearrangement joins TRBV28 to TRBJ2-5; 13 bases map to TRBD2. Germline trimming cut 6 bases from V and 4 bases from J; bases unmatched to any gene: 8. The CDR3 totals 16 residues. CDR1 and CDR2 from the germline V gene are MDHEN and SYDVKM. CDR3 coding DNA: TGTGCCAGCAGCCCCGGACTAGCGGGAGCTCGAGAGACCCAGTACTTC. As protein: CASSPGLAGARETQYF.

The rearrangement joins TRBV5-1 to TRBJ2-3; TRBD1 might be the D (5 bases). CDR1 and CDR2 (germline): SGHRS, YFSETQ. The CDR3 sequence is 16 residues long. V was trimmed by 0 bases and J by 2 bases, leaving 13 bases between them. The CDR3 protein is CASSLGTRTNTDTQYF. For the CDR3, the DNA is TGCGCCAGCAGCTTGGGGACAAGAACCAACACAGATACGCAGTATTTT.

A note on this clone: Other nucleotide sequences in the sample specify the same CDR3. The chain recombines TRBV6-5 with TRBJ1-1, with D unresolved. V shed 2 bases and J shed 1 base, with 5 bases lying between them. This CDR3 is 13 amino acids long. In germline, CDR1 is MNHEY, CDR2 SVGAGI. The CDR3 DNA sequence: TGTGCCAGCAGTTACCTGGAGAACACTGAAGCTTTCTTT. It encodes CASSYLENTEAFF.

The CDR3 spells CASSQESGDLKYF. Written as DNA, the CDR3 is TGTGCCAGCAGCCAAGAATCGGGGGATTTGAAGTACTTC. The chain uses TRBV4-2 and TRBJ2-7, with D maybe TRBD2 (6 bases). Germline V CDR1 and CDR2: LGHNA, YNFKEQ. The ends were cut back, 0 bases at V and 11 bases at J, with 14 bases in the middle. CDR3 length: 13 amino acids.

The table lists this clone with many counts. The identical CDR3 is also encoded by other nucleotide sequences in the sample. The chain carries TRBV30 and TRBJ1-4; maybe TRBD1 (5 bases). The CDR3 contains 13 residues. Germline V gene sequence: CDR1 GTSNPN, CDR2 SVGIG (reference sequence). Trimming cost V 7 bases and J 5 bases, with 14 bases left between them. CDR3 nucleotides: TGTGCCTCTTACAGGAATTTAAATGAAAAACTGTTTTTT. Translated: CASYRNLNEKLFF.

The chain carries TRBV29-1 and TRBJ2-1; D remains ambiguous. Trimming took off 4 bases at V and 0 bases at J, with 10 bases between the two ends. CDR1 and CDR2 (germline): SQVTM, ANQGSEA. The CDR3 covers 14 residues. The CDR3 protein is CSVGALLSYNEQFF. CDR3 bases: TGCAGCGTTGGGGCCCTTCTCTCCTACAATGAGCAGTTCTTC.

The chain links TRBV28 to TRBJ2-1; TRBD2 aligns across 7 bases. Germline V gene lookup returns CDR1 MDHEN and CDR2 SYDVKM. The CDR3 loop spans 14 amino acids. V was clipped by 5 bases and J by 2 bases; unmatched bases: 3. The CDR3 region is CASSPSGTYNEQFF. The DNA for the CDR3 is TGTGCCAGCAGTCCTAGCGGAACCTACAATGAGCAGTTCTTC.

Concerning this clone itself: Additional DNA sequences in this sample encode the identical CDR3. DNA of the CDR3: TGCGCCAGCAGCTTGGCAGCCACGAACACCGGGGAGCTGTTTTTT. Translating it yields CASSLAATNTGELFF. The chain employs TRBV5-1 and TRBJ2-2; D gene unclear. The CDR3 extends over 15 amino acids. Trimming shortened V by 0 bases and J by 0 bases, and 6 bases separated the two germline ends. Per germline, CDR1 SGHRS and CDR2 YFSETQ.

This clone was recorded a few times. A much larger clone differs by one base, so this may be a read error. The V gene is TRBV6-1, the J gene TRBJ1-1; D is unresolved. CDR3 size: 12 residues. V lost 4 bases and J lost 11, with 14 bases in between. Germline CDR1 and CDR2: MNHNS and SASEGT. CDR3 nucleotide sequence: TGTGCCAGCAGTGGACCAGCACACGGCGCTTTCTTT. Its translation: CASSGPAHGAFF.

The rearrangement links TRBV6-6 to TRBJ2-2, with D possibly TRBD2 on 6 matching bases. Trimming took off 6 bases at V and 2 bases at J, with 13 bases between the two ends. Germline V gene data show CDR1 as MNHNY and CDR2 as SVGAGI (reference sequence). The length of the CDR3 is 15 residues. The CDR3 DNA follows: TGTGCCAGCAGACGACCCGGGACTAACACCGGGGAGCTGTTTTTT. This translates into CASRRPGTNTGELFF.

V and J are TRBV2 and TRBJ2-2; 7 bases align to TRBD1. The CDR3 spans 16 residues. V was clipped by 2 bases and J by 4 bases; unmatched bases: 7. Germline CDR1 SNHLY, CDR2 FYNNEI. CDR3 coding DNA: TGTGCCAGCAGTGAAACGACAGGGTTTGGCACCGGGGAGCTGTTTTTT. Protein product: CASSETTGFGTGELFF.

The chain links TRBV6-1 to TRBJ2-1, with D possibly being TRBD2 (6 bases). V lost 4 bases to trimming and J lost 5 bases, with 27 bases between them. The V gene's germline CDR1 is MNHNS and CDR2 SASEGT. CDR3 size: 19 residues. Written as DNA, the CDR3 is TGTGCCAGCAGTGCCTTGGGACTTCAATGGGGGTTAGCGCACAATGAGCAGTTCTTC. Translating gives CASSALGLQWGLAHNEQFF.

The CDR3 loop is CASSLIRLAGETQYF. CDR3 bases: TGTGCCAGCTCACTGATTCGACTAGCGGGAGAGACCCAGTACTTC. This chain connects TRBV18 to TRBJ2-5, with 10 bases that match TRBD2. Trimming cost V 4 bases and J 4 bases; bases outside gene matches: 6. This CDR3 has 15 residues. CDR1 is KGHSH and CDR2 is LQKENI in the germline V gene.

This chain connects TRBV27 to TRBJ2-7, with 13 bases identical to TRBD2. CDR1 MNHEY and CDR2 SMNVEV come from the germline V gene (reference sequence). The V and J ends lost 5 bases and 5 bases, in that order; junction bases with no gene match: 12. This CDR3 is 17 amino acids long. This CDR3 reads CASSTRTSGSRLNEQYF. The CDR3 coding sequence is TGTGCCAGCAGTACGCGGACTAGCGGGAGTCGTTTGAACGAGCAGTACTTC.

This chain's CDR3 is CASSHPEGEQYF. The CDR3 bases are TGTGCCAGCAGCCATCCTGAAGGGGAGCAGTACTTC. This chain joins TRBV7-2 and TRBJ2-7; D unresolved. Germline loops: CDR1 SGHTA, CDR2 FQGNSA. The CDR3 consists of 12 residues. Trimming removed 5 bases at V and 7 bases at J, with 12 bases between.

Points on this clone: An end of the junction differs from the germline gene, which may be a read error. The chain couples TRBV10-3 to TRBJ2-7; possible D gene TRBD2, 5 bases. The CDR3 extends over 16 amino acids. Germline CDR1 ENHRY, CDR2 SYGVKD. This CDR3 reads CATSVSGLRSSYEQYF. The CDR3 nucleotides are TGTGCCACCAGTGTATCAGGACTGCGAAGCTCCTACGAGCAGTACTTC.

The CDR3 loop is CASSVGTGGLQETQYF. As DNA, the CDR3 is TGTGCCAGCAGTGTCGGGACAGGGGGCTTACAAGAGACCCAGTACTTC. This rearrangement joins TRBV11-3 to TRBJ2-5; the match to TRBD1 covers 12 bases. After removal of 6 bases from V and 2 bases from J, the junction contained 7 bases not matched to a gene. Germline V gene data show CDR1 as SGHNT and CDR2 as YENEEA. The CDR3 consists of 16 residues.

The V and J genes are TRBV28 and TRBJ2-1; TRBD1 matches 9 bases. V shed 1 base and J 0 bases; nucleotides not matched to a gene: 1. CDR1 and CDR2 (germline): MDHEN, SYDVKM. The CDR3 length is 16 residues. The CDR3 loop reads CASSLSGQGSYNEQFF. In nucleotides, the CDR3 is TGTGCCAGCAGTTTATCGGGACAGGGCTCCTACAATGAGCAGTTCTTC. The entire variable domain, with the rest obtained from reference TRBV28 and TRBJ2-1, is as follows: DVKVTQSSRYLVKRTGEKVFLECVQDMDHENMFWYRQDPGLGLRLIYFSYDVKMKEKGDIPEGYSVSREKKERFSLILESASTNQTSMYLCASSLSGQGSYNEQFFGPGTRLTVL.

The chain carries TRBV6-6 and TRBJ2-7; 8 bases line up with TRBD2. Trimming cost V 6 bases and J 5 bases; bases outside gene matches: 12. The CDR3 has 15 amino acids. In germline, CDR1 is MNHNY, CDR2 SVGAGI (reference sequence). The CDR3 loop is CASSPTSGARNEQYF. For the CDR3, the DNA is TGTGCCAGCAGCCCTACTAGCGGTGCTCGGAACGAGCAGTACTTC.

This clone was seen a few times. The chain carries TRBV5-1 and TRBJ1-1, with TRBD1 as a possible D gene (5 bases). Per germline, CDR1 SGHRS and CDR2 YFSETQ. CDR3 length equals 14 residues. V dropped 5 bases and J dropped 1 base, with 12 bases sitting between them. In DNA, the CDR3 is TGCGCCAGCAGAATCGACAGCTGGAACACTGAAGCTTTCTTT. Translation: CASRIDSWNTEAFF.

This clone has a handful of counts. Additional DNA sequences in this sample encode the identical CDR3. This sequence joins TRBV5-1 and TRBJ2-3; D might be TRBD1 or TRBD2, each matching 5 bases. Germline CDR1 SGHRS, CDR2 YFSETQ. The length of the CDR3 is 14 residues. Between the trimmed V and J ends, which lost 0 bases and 3 bases, there was a span of 8 bases. Written as DNA, the CDR3 is TGCGCCAGCAGCTTGGGAGGGGATACAGATACGCAGTATTTT. This gives the protein CASSLGGDTDTQYF.

This clone came up a few times. V and J are TRBV29-1 and TRBJ1-1; possibly TRBD1 for D (5 bases). V was cut by 7 bases and J by 3 bases, with 12 bases left in between. Germline V gene lookup returns CDR1 SQVTM and CDR2 ANQGSEA. The CDR3 sequence is 12 residues long. This CDR3 is CSALRGDTEAFF. Written as DNA, the CDR3 is TGCAGCGCCCTGCGGGGGGACACTGAAGCTTTCTTT.

The gene calls are TRBV7-8 and TRBJ2-1, with TRBD2 matching over 9 bases. CDR3 length: 16 amino acids. Looked up from germline, CDR1 is SGHVS and CDR2 is FQNEAQ. Losses at the gene ends were 2 bases for V and 4 bases for J; bases not matched to a gene: 6. The CDR3 spells CASSLRTSALYNEQFF. CDR3 coding DNA: TGTGCCAGCAGCTTAAGGACTAGCGCCTTATACAATGAGCAGTTCTTC.

This sequence joins TRBV28 and TRBJ2-4; no clear D. Germline V gene lookup returns CDR1 MDHEN and CDR2 SYDVKM. The CDR3 length is 14 residues. With 7 bases removed from V and 0 bases from J, the gap between germline ends came to 10 bases. In DNA form, the CDR3 reads TGTGCCAGCAATAGGGTAGGAGCCAAAAACATTCAGTACTTC. Translated: CASNRVGAKNIQYF.

V and J are TRBV10-3 and TRBJ2-1; D not resolved. V lost 4 bases and J 4 bases, leaving 17 bases between the germline ends. Germline V gives CDR1 ENHRY, CDR2 SYGVKD. The CDR3 has 16 residues. The CDR3 DNA follows: TGTGCCATCAGTGTCCGAACGGGTGACCTATACAATGAGCAGTTCTTC. As protein: CAISVRTGDLYNEQFF.

V and J are TRBV5-1 and TRBJ1-1, with TRBD1 as a possible D gene (6 bases). The CDR3 has 17 residues. CDR1 is SGHRS and CDR2 is YFSETQ in the germline V gene. The V end was cut by 4 bases, the J end by 0 bases, with 19 bases between. DNA for the CDR3: TGCGCCAGCAGCCCTGGATCATTCGGACAGTTGAACACTGAAGCTTTCTTT. Protein product: CASSPGSFGQLNTEAFF.

The chain is built from TRBV7-9 and TRBJ1-3; 8 positions match TRBD1. J was trimmed by 3 bases and V by 6 bases; bases with no gene match: 7. CDR3 size: 15 residues. CDR1 SEHNR and CDR2 FQNEAQ come from the germline V gene (reference sequence). The CDR3 is CASSPGTGYGNTIYF. The CDR3 DNA follows: TGTGCCAGCAGTCCCGGGACAGGTTATGGAAACACCATATATTTT. The full variable domain, with the rest looked up from reference TRBV7-9 and TRBJ1-3, is DTGVSQNPRHKITKRGQNVTFRCDPISEHNRLYWYRQTLGQGPEFLTYFQNEAQLEKSRLLSDRFSAERPKGSFSTLEIQRTEQGDSAMYLCASSPGTGYGNTIYFGEGSWLTVV.

The chain has TRBV9 and TRBJ1-3; D is perhaps TRBD1 (5 bases). From germline, CDR1 is SGDLS and CDR2 YYNGEE. Trimming shortened V by 0 bases and J by 8 bases, and 12 bases separated the two germline ends. The CDR3 length is 14 residues. CDR3 sequence reads: CASSVGQGEDTIYF. CDR3 nucleotide sequence: TGTGCCAGCAGCGTAGGACAAGGGGAGGACACCATATATTTT.

This chain's CDR3 is CASSLRATSATDTQYF. The CDR3 DNA reads TGTGCCAGCAGCTTAAGGGCCACTAGCGCAACAGATACGCAGTATTTT. The rearrangement links TRBV7-2 to TRBJ2-3, with 7 positions matching TRBD2. J gave up 3 bases and V 2 bases, and 8 bases lay outside the gene matches. This CDR3 comprises 16 residues. Germline CDR1 is SGHTA and CDR2 is FQGNSA.

The CDR3 here is CASSIGETGAQHF. The CDR3 nucleotides are TGTGCCAGTAGTATAGGGGAGACAGGAGCCCAGCATTTT. The chain employs TRBV19 and TRBJ1-5; tentatively, D is TRBD1 (6 bases). The length of the CDR3 is 13 residues. Germline V gives CDR1 LNHDA, CDR2 SQIVND (reference sequence). The V end was cut by 1 base, the J end by 11 bases, with 12 bases between.

Only a few counts were recorded for this clone. The chain has TRBV7-9 and TRBJ1-4; tentative D call: TRBD1 (6 bases). V lost 5 bases and J 8 bases, leaving 18 bases between the germline ends. This CDR3 has 15 residues. CDR1 is SEHNR, CDR2 FQNEAQ, per germline (reference sequence). This chain's CDR3 is CASSPGTPVGEKLFF. In DNA, the CDR3 is TGTGCCAGCAGCCCCGGGACACCGGTAGGGGAAAAACTGTTTTTT.